This T cell receptor (beta chain) was recovered during a study of regulatory T cells in long-lasting Graves disease. Findings and limits, study-wide: Persistent disease exhibited a predilection for TRBV28, TRBJ1-2 and TRBJ2-5. Sharing of public clonotypes was greater in persistent patients (approximately 2,700) than in new patients (roughly 1,000).

Through Arm-PCR of CDR3 regions and iRepertoire HTBI primers, TCR beta libraries were built. MiXCR, applied by TCRdb to the multiplex PCR reads, yields one record per CDR3 protein. Among around 500,000 distinct CDR3 sequences, 13% were seen once, and the ten largest hold roughly 10%. This clonotype was picked up many times. The antigen remains undetermined. CDR3 length: 12 amino acids. Trimming took off 5 bases at V and 9 bases at J, with 8 bases between the two ends. Germline V gene data show CDR1 as SGHAT and CDR2 as FQNNGV. The time point here: newly diagnosed GD, antithyroid drugs for less than 3 months. Following extraction of RNA from PBMCs, that RNA was used to make the TCR library. These data also featured in a second study, about T cells in Graves' hyperthyroidism and ophthalmopathy. From that second work: Among clonotypes expanded in thyroid above 0.001, most were also found in blood.

The sample here was peripheral blood mononuclear cells (PBMCs), taken at new diagnosis, from a patient treated with antithyroid drugs. This TCR was recovered from a man aged 30 to 39 with Graves disease. The V gene is TRBV11-2, the J gene TRBJ1-6; D is ambiguous. The CDR3 DNA is TGTGCCAGCAGCCTTGGTGCTTCACCCCTCCACTTT. Translated: CASSLGASPLHF.